These T cell receptor beta chains were read from a single sample in a study of blood T cell repertoires in COVID-19. Here immunoSEQ multiplex PCR was the method, and the copy in TCRdb shows in-frame clones only, minus some. The sample yields 150,000 to 200,000 clones, about 86% seen once. The source material was peripheral blood. The receptor set was obtained from a woman of 80 years or more with acute or convalescent COVID-19. Both conserved end residues are trimmed from each CDR3. A D gene is named only where the DNA matches it firmly.

NA	TRBV18	TRBJ2-5	ASSKAGETQY
TRBD1	TRBV5-4	TRBJ1-4	ASSSDRSTNEKLF
TRBD1	TRBV6-6	TRBJ2-3	ASSTTGGSSTDTQY
TRBD1	TRBV10-3	TRBJ2-7	AITRDSSYEQY
TRBD1	TRBV5-1	TRBJ1-1	ASSLDRGGSTEAF
TRBD2	TRBV11-2	TRBJ2-5	ASSYGLAKTQY
TRBD1	TRBV3-1/TRBV3-2	TRBJ2-7	ASRDRDLVLDYEQY
NA	TRBV3-1/TRBV3-2	TRBJ1-2	ASSQVQGGYT
NA	TRBV28	TRBJ1-2	ASSKPVGRVVGYT
NA	TRBV7-2	TRBJ2-7	ASSLGQDYEQY
TRBD2	TRBV9	TRBJ2-3	ASSVGLAGGRTDTQY
TRBD1	TRBV11-2	TRBJ2-1	ASSLEGTAYNEQF
TRBD1	TRBV29-1	TRBJ2-5	SYRNRGLWETQY
NA	TRBV5-1	TRBJ2-7	ASSLETGFAQ
NA	TRBV18	TRBJ2-2	ASSPPWAGWSGELF
NA	TRBV27	TRBJ1-5	ASSRVSNQPQH
NA	TRBV6-1	TRBJ2-7	ASSGRTDFFSYEQY
NA	TRBV7-9	TRBJ2-1	ASSLNTHNEQF
TRBD1	TRBV5-4	TRBJ1-1	ASSLTGGYGPMNTEAF
TRBD2	TRBV5-6	TRBJ2-7	ASSATSGSLAEQY
TRBD1	TRBV18	TRBJ1-1	ASSPRDRGATEAF
TRBD1	TRBV19	TRBJ1-1	ASSVRQGTEAF
TRBD2	TRBV20-1	TRBJ2-1	SASSPLAGVVGEQF
TRBD2	TRBV3-1/TRBV3-2	TRBJ2-7	ASSQATSGTGAYEQY
NA	TRBV7-3	TRBJ2-1	ASSLDAALYNEQF
NA	TRBV7-2	TRBJ1-4	ASSHDSAQGLQKLF
TRBD1	TRBV15	TRBJ2-7	ATSRAIGLTGTTYEQY
TRBD1	TRBV4-1	TRBJ2-5	ASSQETGRKTQY
TRBD1	TRBV27	TRBJ2-3	ASSGDRGRDTQY
TRBD1	TRBV19	TRBJ1-1	ASRMVYRGRGAF
TRBD2	TRBV19	TRBJ2-4	ASSTSGRGEKNSRLY
TRBD1	TRBV4-2	TRBJ1-1	ASSQTQLRTGGNEAF
NA	TRBV7-2	TRBJ2-6	ASSLFPRGANVLT
TRBD1	TRBV2	TRBJ1-2	ASSRTGGFGYT
TRBD1	TRBV29-1	TRBJ1-1	SAVNGQGDAF
TRBD1	TRBV7-8	TRBJ2-7	ASSPWGQNYEQY
NA	TRBV28	TRBJ2-2	ASNSGKPGELF
NA	TRBV6-2/TRBV6-3	TRBJ1-1	ASSQQRQREAF
NA	TRBV19	TRBJ2-3	ASSIQAGADTQY
TRBD1	TRBV12-3/TRBV12-4	TRBJ1-1	ASSGDSRTEAF
TRBD1	TRBV5-8	TRBJ1-4	ASSLNQGANEKLF
NA	TRBV20-1	TRBJ2-3	SGGTADTQY
NA	TRBV19	TRBJ1-5	ASSQDRNQPQH
NA	TRBV3-1/TRBV3-2	TRBJ1-4	ASSLLQEKLF
TRBD2	TRBV7-2	TRBJ2-1	ASSSNLAGFFYNEQF
NA	TRBV30	TRBJ1-5	AWSVGLSNQPQH
TRBD1	TRBV28	TRBJ1-4	ASSGTDENLF
TRBD1	TRBV4-1	TRBJ1-1	ASSQLGVRGITEAF
NA	TRBV6-5	TRBJ2-1	ASKMTRTYNEQF